What follows are 14 T cell receptor beta chains derived from one specimen sequenced in a study of control samples from healthy donors and cancer patients. The table came from immunoSEQ multiplex PCR; TCRdb's copy has only in-frame clones and leaves some out. The table includes around 190,000 clones, around 90% detected once. The sequencing input was blood. Receptor source: a woman aged 45 to 65 in good health.

This chain links TRBV30 with TRBJ2-1; weak D call: TRBD2 (6 bases). Trimming pared 4 bases from V and 13 bases from J, leaving 20 bases between. The CDR3 runs to 13 residues. Germline loops: CDR1 GTSNPN, CDR2 SVGIG (reference sequence). The CDR3 loop is CAWNTGLYPGQFF. CDR3 bases: TGTGCCTGGAATACTGGACTATACCCGGGACAGTTCTTC.

This clone was observed once. This rearrangement joins TRBV5-1 to TRBJ1-1; no clear D gene. The CDR3 extends over 13 amino acids. The germline V and J ends were trimmed by 4 bases and 4 bases, with 11 bases remaining between them. Per the germline V gene, CDR1 is SGHRS and CDR2 is YFSETQ. The CDR3 region is CASSRTRATEAFF. DNA for the CDR3: TGCGCCAGCAGCAGGACGAGGGCCACTGAAGCTTTCTTT.

The chain carries TRBV28 and TRBJ2-3, with 8 nucleotides matching TRBD1. From germline, CDR1 is MDHEN and CDR2 SYDVKM. This CDR3 spans 14 amino acids. V trimming: 6 bases; J trimming: 3 bases; junction bases outside the gene matches: 5. The CDR3 DNA reads TGTGCCAGCAGCAGGGGGCCGAGGACAGATACGCAGTATTTT. It translates to CASSRGPRTDTQYF.

The V call is TRBV3-1 (or the pseudogene TRBV3-2), the J call TRBJ1-5, with D uncertain. V lost 4 bases to trimming and J lost 6 bases, with 10 bases between them. CDR3 length: 13 amino acids. CDR1 and CDR2 from the germline V gene are LGHDT and YNNKEL (reference sequence). The CDR3 DNA sequence: TGTGCCAGCAGCCGGGCGGGAAGTCAGCCCCAGCATTTT. Translated: CASSRAGSQPQHF.

The V call is TRBV29-1, the J call TRBJ2-7; perhaps TRBD1 as D (5 bases). Germline V gene data show CDR1 as SQVTM and CDR2 as ANQGSEA. The CDR3 totals 12 residues. V was trimmed by 3 bases and J by 1 base, leaving 7 bases between them. The CDR3 protein is CSVESGSYEQYF. Written as DNA, the CDR3 is TGCAGCGTTGAGTCAGGGTCCTACGAGCAGTACTTC.

In this sample, this clone turned up once. This chain connects TRBV7-3 to TRBJ1-6; D gene unclear. The CDR3 contains 14 residues. V lost 4 bases and J lost 3, with 7 bases in between. Germline V lookup: CDR1 SGHTA, CDR2 FQGTGA. The CDR3, as DNA: TGTGCCAGCAGCTCCGACGTCTATAATTCACCCCTCCACTTT. This sequence encodes CASSSDVYNSPLHF.

The gene calls are TRBV30 and TRBJ1-1, with no clear D. The V and J ends lost 0 bases and 13 bases respectively, with 15 bases between them. CDR3 length: 12 amino acids. The V gene's germline CDR1 is GTSNPN and CDR2 SVGIG (reference sequence). The CDR3 DNA reads TGTGCCTGGAGTGTACTAGGAGGCGGCGTTTTCTTT. This sequence encodes CAWSVLGGGVFF.

This clone was counted only a few times. This chain uses TRBV30 with TRBJ1-2; 8 positions agree with TRBD1. There are 13 residues in the CDR3. CDR1 is GTSNPN, CDR2 SVGIG, per germline (reference sequence). With V trimmed by 6 bases and J by 8 bases, 11 bases remained unmatched. CDR3 in DNA: TGTGCCTGCGTTGGGGCAGGGGGCGGGGGCTACACCTTC. It encodes CACVGAGGGGYTF.

The rearrangement joins TRBV7-3 to TRBJ1-1; no clear D gene. V lost 5 bases and J 11 bases, leaving 18 bases between the germline ends. This CDR3 is built from 13 residues. Germline-derived CDR1 and CDR2 are SGHTA and FQGTGA. The chain's CDR3 is CASSTEHGVDAFF. The CDR3 DNA reads TGTGCCAGCAGCACGGAGCATGGGGTTGATGCTTTCTTT.

The gene calls are TRBV11-3 and TRBJ1-1; 8 bases agree with TRBD1. CDR3 size: 12 residues. V gave up 5 bases and J gave up 10 bases; unmatched junction bases: 6. The germline V gene encodes CDR1 SGHNT and CDR2 YENEEA. The CDR3 loop reads CASSNGQGSAFF. The CDR3 nucleotides read TGTGCCAGCAGCAACGGACAGGGTTCAGCTTTCTTT.

The chain employs TRBV5-8 and TRBJ1-1; no clear D. Germline CDR1 is SGHTS and CDR2 is YDEGEE. V was pared by 5 bases and J by 1 base, with 15 bases between. CDR3 length: 15 residues. CDR3 protein: CASRFRGTPNTEAFF. CDR3 nucleotides: TGTGCCAGCAGGTTCAGAGGCACACCGAACACTGAAGCTTTCTTT.

The chain links TRBV28 to TRBJ1-1; TRBD1 agrees at 8 bases. This CDR3 region has 14 residues. V trimming: 2 bases; J trimming: 7 bases; junction bases outside the gene matches: 6. Germline V gives CDR1 MDHEN, CDR2 SYDVKM. CDR3 in amino acids: CASSLMTGAGEAFF. The CDR3 nucleotides are TGTGCCAGCAGTTTAATGACAGGGGCGGGTGAAGCTTTCTTT.

This clone was counted once. J is TRBJ2-7 and V is TRBV3-1 (or the pseudogene TRBV3-2), with D possibly matching TRBD2 (5 bases). CDR3 size: 15 residues. Trimming removed 4 bases from V and 2 bases from J, with 15 bases in between. Germline V gene lookup returns CDR1 LGHDT and CDR2 YNNKEL (reference sequence). The DNA for the CDR3 is TGTGCCAGCAGCCTCGGGATCGTAGGACCCTACGAGCAGTACTTC. This translates into CASSLGIVGPYEQYF.

This rearrangement joins TRBV10-3 to TRBJ2-2; D unclear. The CDR3 totals 16 residues. V lost 0 bases, J lost 3 bases, and 11 bases lay in between. Looked up from germline, CDR1 is ENHRY and CDR2 is SYGVKD. In DNA, the CDR3 is TGTGCCATCAGTGAGTCCGGACCGTCCTACACCGGGGAGCTGTTTTTT. It encodes CAISESGPSYTGELFF.